Listed below are T cell receptor beta chains from one sample, sequenced in a study of T cell repertoires in cytomegalovirus infection. TCRdb re-analysed the reads in MiXCR, keeping a single row per CDR3 protein. The sample lists approximately 630,000 distinct CDR3 sequences, roughly 26% occurring once. The sequencing sample was made of CD8+ T cells from PBMCs. The receptors here all came from a human donor in good health (CMV status not recorded). Some clones in this sample may be carry-over from other donors' samples. The CDR3 runs from the conserved cysteine through the conserved F or W. A D gene is named only where the DNA matches it firmly.

.	TRBV7-3	TRBJ2-3	CASTIKPRGGGTDTQYF
TRBD2	TRBV7-2	TRBJ2-5	CASSYPGLAGGTLQGETQYF
TRBD1	TRBV6-6	TRBJ1-1	CASSYLLTGDSNTEAFF
.	TRBV25-1	TRBJ2-2	CASSEYFGTPNTGELFF
.	TRBV6-1	TRBJ2-3	CATSLGDTQYF
.	TRBV14	TRBJ2-4	CASSHGWDIQYF
.	TRBV5-1	TRBJ2-2	CASRPPGLPAGELFF
TRBD1	TRBV12-3/TRBV12-4	TRBJ1-1	CASSDRGWGTEAFF
.	TRBV6-2/TRBV6-3	TRBJ1-1	CASISELNTEAFF
.	TRBV5-4	TRBJ1-1	CASPAADRNTEAFF
.	TRBV13	TRBJ2-1	CASSPTRDPGYNEQFF
TRBD2	TRBV7-6	TRBJ2-1	CASSQSGGPGNEQFF
TRBD2	TRBV7-6	TRBJ2-1	CASSPTSGNEQFF
.	TRBV7-9	TRBJ2-7	CASSRTESYEQYF
TRBD2	TRBV19	TRBJ2-1	CASSIPDSGGLGRYNEQFF
TRBD1	TRBV14	TRBJ2-3	CASSTGTGGLDDTQYF
TRBD1	TRBV19	TRBJ2-7	CASSAGTGGFEQYF